One sample yielded the 27 T cell receptor beta chains listed below, sequenced in a study of blood T cell repertoires in COVID-19. TCRdb keeps only in-frame clones here, not all; method: immunoSEQ multiplex PCR. In the table there are around 230,000 clones, just under 85% of which are singletons. The sequencing input was PBMCs or T cells enriched from blood (not recorded which). Every receptor here comes from a man between 35 and 55 years old who had recovered from COVID-19.

V is TRBV28 and J is TRBJ2-1; TRBD2 matches 15 bases. The germline V gene has CDR1 MDHEN and CDR2 SYDVKM. The CDR3 totals 14 residues. V lost 8 bases, J lost 10 bases, and 6 bases stayed unmatched. The CDR3, as DNA: TGTGCCAGCGGGACTAGCGGGGGGCCTGGAGAGCAGTTCTTC. Its protein is CASGTSGGPGEQFF. Full variable domain (outside the CDR3, taken from reference TRBV28 and TRBJ2-1): DVKVTQSSRYLVKRTGEKVFLECVQDMDHENMFWYRQDPGLGLRLIYFSYDVKMKEKGDIPEGYSVSREKKERFSLILESASTNQTSMYLCASGTSGGPGEQFFGPGTRLTVL.

The table lists this clone with a count of one. The sample has other DNA sequences that encode this CDR3 too. The CDR3 DNA reads TGTGCCAGCAGCTTGGGGGGACAGGGCGGGGAAAAACTGTTTTTT. Translated, it gives CASSLGGQGGEKLFF. The rearrangement uses TRBV5-4 and TRBJ1-4, with 9 bases lining up with TRBD1. The CDR3 runs to 15 residues. The trim removed 0 bases at V and 8 bases at J, leaving 5 bases unmatched. Germline V gene lookup returns CDR1 SGHNT and CDR2 YYREEE (reference sequence). Filled out from reference TRBV5-4 and TRBJ1-4, the complete variable domain reads ETGVTQSPTHLIKTRGQQVTLRCSSQSGHNTVSWYQQALGQGPQFIFQYYREEENGRGNFPPRFSGLQFPNYSSELNVNALELDDSALYLCASSLGGQGGEKLFFGSGTQLSVL.

The chain is built from TRBV5-4 and TRBJ1-3; 7 bases map to TRBD1. The CDR3 totals 14 residues. Trimming at V came to 1 base and at J to 4 bases, leaving 2 bases not matched to a gene. Germline values: CDR1 SGHNT, CDR2 YYREEE (reference sequence). CDR3 DNA: TGTGCCAGCAGCTTGACAGGGGTGGGAAACACCATATATTTT. This sequence encodes CASSLTGVGNTIYF.

The DNA for the CDR3 is TGTGCCAGCAGCTCGACTCCGGCCCACTCTGGAAACACCATATATTTT. Its protein is CASSSTPAHSGNTIYF. The genes are TRBV4-2 and TRBJ1-3; D is ambiguous. The CDR3 has 16 residues. With 5 bases removed from V and 0 bases from J, the gap between germline ends came to 14 bases. CDR1 is LGHNA and CDR2 is YNFKEQ in the germline V gene.

The chain recombines TRBV16 with TRBJ2-7, with TRBD2 identical over 14 bases. CDR3 size: 16 residues. The germline gives CDR1 KGHSY, CDR2 FQNENV. The V and J ends lost 2 bases and 8 bases, in that order; junction bases with no gene match: 8. CDR3 residues: CASSQKIGTSGGKQYF. The CDR3 nucleotides are TGTGCCAGCAGCCAAAAAATCGGGACTAGCGGGGGCAAGCAGTACTTC.

The chain couples TRBV29-1 to TRBJ1-1, with 7 bases matching TRBD1. Germline CDR1 SQVTM, CDR2 ANQGSEA. The trim removed 4 bases at V and 1 base at J, leaving 3 bases unmatched. CDR3 length equals 13 residues. The CDR3 nucleotides are TGCAGCGTTGTGACAGGGACGAACACTGAAGCTTTCTTT. It specifies CSVVTGTNTEAFF. The full variable domain, in which reference TRBV29-1 and TRBJ1-1 provide the parts outside the CDR3, is SAVISQKPSRDICQRGTSLTIQCQVDSQVTMMFWYRQQPGQSLTLIATANQGSEATYESGFVIDKFPISRPNLTFSTLTVSNMSPEDSSIYLCSVVTGTNTEAFFGQGTRLTVV.

The gene calls are TRBV10-3 and TRBJ1-1; 7 bases are shared with TRBD1. The CDR3 sequence is 14 residues long. Germline V gene lookup returns CDR1 ENHRY and CDR2 SYGVKD. J lost 0 bases, V lost 5 bases, and 3 bases had no gene match. The CDR3 reads CAISPGTVNTEAFF. For the CDR3, the DNA is TGTGCCATCAGTCCCGGGACAGTGAACACTGAAGCTTTCTTT.

This chain uses TRBV2 with TRBJ1-3; maybe TRBD1 (6 bases). This CDR3 region has 13 residues. Per germline, CDR1 SNHLY and CDR2 FYNNEI. V was clipped by 6 bases and J by 5 bases, with 11 bases between them. This CDR3 reads CASRAGARNTIYF. The CDR3 nucleotides read TGTGCCAGCAGAGCAGGGGCAAGAAACACCATATATTTT.

The chain couples TRBV4-1 to TRBJ1-4; 7 bases align to TRBD1. Trimming took 1 base from V and 5 from J; bases not matched to a gene: 4. Germline V gene lookup returns CDR1 MGHRA and CDR2 YSYEKL. This CDR3 is 15 amino acids long. As DNA, the CDR3 is TGCGCCAGCAGCCAAGCTGAGGGACAGAATGAAAAACTGTTTTTT. Its translation: CASSQAEGQNEKLFF.

The chain employs TRBV5-4 and TRBJ2-2, with TRBD2 matching over 15 bases. CDR3 size: 17 residues. Germline values: CDR1 SGHNT, CDR2 YYREEE (reference sequence). V was pared by 4 bases and J by 4 bases, with 5 bases of the junction left unmatched. The CDR3 bases are TGTGCCAGCAGCCAAGGGACTAGCGGGAGGACCACCGGGGAGCTGTTTTTT. Protein: CASSQGTSGRTTGELFF.

The V gene is TRBV4-1, the J gene TRBJ2-4; TRBD1 might be the D (5 bases). Per the germline V gene, CDR1 is MGHRA and CDR2 is YSYEKL. CDR3 length: 15 residues. Trimming pared 4 bases from V and 3 bases from J, leaving 13 bases between. CDR3 nucleotide sequence: TGCGCCAGCAGCCGGGGCGGTGGGGACAAAAACATTCAGTACTTC. This gives the protein CASSRGGGDKNIQYF.

The chain recombines TRBV7-8 with TRBJ1-1, with 9 bases aligning to TRBD1. V was pared by 7 bases and J by 3 bases, with 6 bases of the junction left unmatched. Germline V lookup: CDR1 SGHVS, CDR2 FQNEAQ. CDR3 size: 14 residues. The DNA for the CDR3 is TGTGCCAGCACTCTCTACAGGGGGCACACTGAAGCTTTCTTT. Protein: CASTLYRGHTEAFF.

The chain recombines TRBV14 with TRBJ2-2; D call uncertain. CDR1 is SGHDN, CDR2 FVKESK, per germline. V was trimmed by 4 bases and J by 1 base, leaving 10 bases between them. This CDR3 comprises 15 residues. Here the CDR3 reads CASSRQYLNTGELFF. The CDR3, as DNA: TGTGCCAGCAGCCGACAATACTTGAACACCGGGGAGCTGTTTTTT.

The rearrangement joins TRBV4-1 to TRBJ2-5; 9 bases fit TRBD1. CDR3 length: 17 amino acids. Germline lookup yields CDR1 MGHRA and CDR2 YSYEKL. V dropped 3 bases and J dropped 4; count of bases not matched to a gene: 12. The CDR3 region is CASSHGPGTGRGETQYF. The CDR3 DNA reads TGCGCCAGCAGCCATGGTCCCGGGACAGGGCGGGGAGAGACCCAGTACTTC.

This clone appeared a few times. The chain is built from TRBV11-2 and TRBJ2-7; TRBD1 matches at 10 bases. Germline values: CDR1 SGHAT, CDR2 FQNNGV. V lost 1 base and J lost 1; bases outside the gene matches: 4. This CDR3 is 16 amino acids long. The CDR3 DNA sequence: TGTGCCAGCAGCTTAGGACCGGGACAGGGGTCCTACGAGCAGTACTTC. This codes for CASSLGPGQGSYEQYF.

The genes are TRBV18 and TRBJ1-2, with D hard to call. Trimming cost V 1 base and J 0 bases, with 9 bases left between them. Germline V gene sequence: CDR1 KGHSH, CDR2 LQKENI. The CDR3 covers 15 residues. The CDR3 DNA reads as TGTGCCAGCTCACCACTCGGGGAACCTAACTATGGCTACACCTTC. Residues: CASSPLGEPNYGYTF.

The CDR3 reads CASSTDRAWSPLHF. CDR3 sequence (DNA): TGTGCCAGCAGTACGGACAGGGCTTGGTCACCCCTCCACTTT. The chain recombines TRBV2 with TRBJ1-6; 8 bases line up with TRBD1. Germline V gene data show CDR1 as SNHLY and CDR2 as FYNNEI. The CDR3 extends over 14 amino acids. Trimming took 5 bases from V and 10 from J; bases not matched to a gene: 7.

This chain joins TRBV10-3 and TRBJ2-7, with a weak D call TRBD1 (6 bases). Trimming shortened V by 5 bases and J by 0 bases, and 14 bases separated the two germline ends. Looked up from germline, CDR1 is ENHRY and CDR2 is SYGVKD. CDR3 size: 15 residues. DNA for the CDR3: TGTGCCATCAGTATTGACAGGTCTCGCTCCTACGAGCAGTACTTC. Translation: CAISIDRSRSYEQYF.

The chain combines TRBV5-1 with TRBJ2-5, with 7 bases identical to TRBD1. This CDR3 has 13 residues. J was trimmed by 2 bases and V by 5 bases; bases with no gene match: 3. Germline V gene lookup returns CDR1 SGHRS and CDR2 YFSETQ. The CDR3 is CASSSGQQETQYF. The CDR3 bases are TGCGCCAGCAGTTCGGGACAGCAAGAGACCCAGTACTTC.

This chain links TRBV9 with TRBJ1-2; 12 bases map to TRBD1. This CDR3 has 19 residues. V lost 0 bases, J lost 3 bases, and 12 bases stayed unmatched. Germline values: CDR1 SGDLS, CDR2 YYNGEE. CDR3 bases: TGTGCCAGCAGCGTAGCTAAGGGACAGGGGGCGGTGGACTACTATGGCTACACCTTC. Amino acids: CASSVAKGQGAVDYYGYTF.

This clone was recorded a few times. V and J are TRBV19 and TRBJ2-7; 9 bases fit TRBD1. Losses at the gene ends were 4 bases for V and 2 bases for J; bases not matched to a gene: 9. Germline values: CDR1 LNHDA, CDR2 SQIVND (reference sequence). The CDR3 length is 16 residues. The CDR3 nucleotides read TGTGCCAGTAGTAGCCGGGACAGGGTCGGTCCCTACGAGCAGTACTTC. This codes for CASSSRDRVGPYEQYF. Supplemented by reference TRBV19 and TRBJ2-7, the full variable domain reads DGGITQSPKYLFRKEGQNVTLSCEQNLNHDAMYWYRQDPGQGLRLIYYSQIVNDFQKGDIAEGYSVSREKKESFPLTVTSAQKNPTAFYLCASSSRDRVGPYEQYFGPGTRLTVT.

The J gene is TRBJ2-1, the V gene TRBV10-1, with 7 bases that match TRBD2. V lost 2 bases, J lost 3 bases, and 13 bases stayed unmatched. In germline, CDR1 is WNHNN, CDR2 SYGVQD (reference sequence). This CDR3 spans 18 amino acids. CDR3 DNA: TGCGCCAGCAGTGAGACCACGAAGCGGGGACTTATCTACAATGAGCAGTTCTTC. The encoded protein is CASSETTKRGLIYNEQFF.

The CDR3: CASRKEGYGYTF. Here the CDR3 DNA reads TGTGCCAGCAGGAAGGAGGGTTACGGCTACACCTTC. The chain joins TRBV27 to TRBJ1-2; D gene unclear. Deletions cut 6 bases from V and 8 bases from J, with 13 bases between. Germline V gene data show CDR1 as MNHEY and CDR2 as SMNVEV (reference sequence). The CDR3 is made up of 12 amino acids.

The chain combines TRBV7-2 with TRBJ1-1; 7 bases align to TRBD1. Trimming at V came to 5 bases and at J to 4 bases, leaving 10 bases not matched to a gene. Germline CDR1 and CDR2: SGHTA and FQGNSA. The CDR3 totals 15 residues. The CDR3 loop reads CASSRYDRDGTEAFF. CDR3 coding DNA: TGTGCCAGCAGCCGCTATGACAGGGATGGCACTGAAGCTTTCTTT. Variable domain in full (rest from reference TRBV7-2 and TRBJ1-1): GAGVSQSPSNKVTEKGKDVELRCDPISGHTALYWYRQSLGQGLEFLIYFQGNSAPDKSGLPSDRFSAERTGGSVSTLTIQRTQQEDSAVYLCASSRYDRDGTEAFFGQGTRLTVV.

The gene calls are TRBV18 and TRBJ1-1; a weak D match, TRBD1 (5 bases). The CDR3 is made up of 12 amino acids. V was clipped by 1 base and J by 7 bases, with 7 bases between them. Per germline, CDR1 KGHSH and CDR2 LQKENI. CDR3 loop: CASSPRGFEAFF. Here the CDR3 DNA reads TGTGCCAGCTCACCACGGGGCTTTGAAGCTTTCTTT. The variable domain in full, with the rest retrieved from reference TRBV18 and TRBJ1-1, is NAGVMQNPRHLVRRRGQEARLRCSPMKGHSHVYWYRQLPEEGLKFMVYLQKENIIDESGMPKERFSAEFPKEGPSILRIQQVVRGDSAAYFCASSPRGFEAFFGQGTRLTVV.

The chain has TRBV4-3 and TRBJ1-6; a weak D match, TRBD1 (5 bases). Germline-derived CDR1 and CDR2 are LGHNA and YSLEER. The germline V and J ends were trimmed by 0 bases and 9 bases, with 27 bases remaining between them. The CDR3 length is 20 residues. CDR3 in amino acids: CASSQDGLGQGIGKGSPLHF. The CDR3 DNA sequence: TGCGCCAGCAGCCAAGATGGTTTAGGGCAGGGAATTGGAAAGGGTTCACCCCTCCACTTT.

The genes are TRBV9 and TRBJ2-2, with TRBD1 matching 8 bases. The length of the CDR3 is 17 residues. In germline, CDR1 is SGDLS, CDR2 YYNGEE. Trimming cost V 0 bases and J 4 bases; bases outside gene matches: 8. CDR3 in amino acids: CASSVVWGQVGTGELFF. In DNA form, the CDR3 reads TGTGCCAGCAGCGTAGTATGGGGACAGGTGGGCACCGGGGAGCTGTTTTTT. The whole variable domain, remainder taken from reference TRBV9 and TRBJ2-2, is DSGVTQTPKHLITATGQRVTLRCSPRSGDLSVYWYQQSLDQGLQFLIQYYNGEERAKGNILERFSAQQFPDLHSELNLSSLELGDSALYFCASSVVWGQVGTGELFFGEGSRLTVL.